What follows is one T cell receptor beta chain and its context. Tumor tissue was taken before any definitive surgery or chemotherapy was given. The CDR3 length is 14 residues. Germline V CDR1 and CDR2: SGHRS, YFSETQ. J lost 3 bases, V lost 7 bases, and 9 bases had no gene match. Measured with immunoSEQ multiplex PCR; TCRdb has only the in-frame clones, and not every one. The table lists roughly 4,800 clones, around 70% of them singletons. This sample was included in a study of high-grade serous ovarian cancer treatment subgroups. The specimen sequenced was tumor tissue. This TCR was sampled from a human donor with high-grade serous ovarian cancer. The chain recombines TRBV5-1 with TRBJ1-2; the match to TRBD1 covers 7 bases. The CDR3 region is CASGSQGTDYGYTF. For the CDR3, the DNA is TGCGCCAGCGGGTCACAGGGGACGGACTATGGCTACACCTTC.